This T cell receptor (beta chain) was sequenced during a study of CD8 T cells in ankylosing spondylitis. Libraries for TCR beta were made by quantitative 5'-RACE with molecular barcodes. TCRdb fed the 5' RACE reads into MiXCR, producing one record per CDR3 protein. The sample records some 130,000 distinct CDR3 sequences, 17% being singletons. Study findings and constraints: What seemed typical of ankylosing spondylitis blood was a TCR beta motif built from about 8 highly homologous variants. Disease-linked clones were reportedly significantly enriched in matched ankylosing spondylitis synovial fluid. In synovial fluid and blood from reactive arthritis, some motif variants were previously reported.

This clonotype was found a few times. Antigen: not known. V lost 6 bases, J lost 5 bases, and 13 bases lay in between. This CDR3 is 12 amino acids long. CDR1 and CDR2 (germline): SQVTM, ANQGSEA. The sequence was obtained from a male donor with ankylosing spondylitis. The chain links TRBV29-1 to TRBJ1-1; weak D call: TRBD1 (5 bases). Input material: blood, either unsorted or a sorted T cell fraction (not recorded which). CDR3 region: CSVPWGSTEAFF. The CDR3 DNA follows: TGCAGCGTGCCATGGGGGTCGACTGAAGCTTTCTTT.